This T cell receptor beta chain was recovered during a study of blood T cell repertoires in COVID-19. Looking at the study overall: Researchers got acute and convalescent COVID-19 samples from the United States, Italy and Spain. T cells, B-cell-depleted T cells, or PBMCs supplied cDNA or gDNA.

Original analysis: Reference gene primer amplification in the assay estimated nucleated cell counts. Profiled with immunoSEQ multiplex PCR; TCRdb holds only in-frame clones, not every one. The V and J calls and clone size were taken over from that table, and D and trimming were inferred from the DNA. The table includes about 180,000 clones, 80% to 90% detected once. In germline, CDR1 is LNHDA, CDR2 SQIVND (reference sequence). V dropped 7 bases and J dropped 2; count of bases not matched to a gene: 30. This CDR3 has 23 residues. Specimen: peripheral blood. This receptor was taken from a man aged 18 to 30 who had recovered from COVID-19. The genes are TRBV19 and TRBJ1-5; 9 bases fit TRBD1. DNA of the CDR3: TGTGCCAGTAAAAACAGTCCAGAACCGGGACAGGGAAGCGGGTTATATGGCAATCAGCCCCAGCATTTT. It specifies CASKNSPEPGQGSGLYGNQPQHF.